Listed below are T cell receptor beta chains from one sample, sequenced in a study of T cells in Graves' hyperthyroidism and ophthalmopathy. TCRdb called the multiplex PCR reads again in MiXCR, with one record for every CDR3 protein. The sample includes around 480,000 distinct CDR3 sequences, approximately 14% of them seen just once. The specimen sequenced was blood. The receptors originated from a woman aged 18 to 35 with Graves' hyperthyroidism. CDR3s include the opening cysteine and the closing phenylalanine or tryptophan. D genes are given only for firm matches. Expanded clones are given a class, and other clones once, few, many or no size at all.

TRBJ1-6	TRBV6-6	few	NA	CASSYDTSSYNSPLHF	TGTGCCAGCAGTTACGACACGAGCTCCTATAATTCACCCCTCCACTTT
TRBJ1-2	TRBV9	many	NA	CASSVGRGENYGYTF	TGTGCCAGCAGCGTGGGTAGGGGGGAAAACTATGGCTACACCTTC
TRBJ1-1	TRBV19	many	TRBD1	CASSIAAGGLNTEAFF	TGTGCCAGTAGTATAGCGGCAGGGGGACTGAACACTGAAGCTTTCTTT
TRBJ2-7	TRBV3-1	many	NA	CASSQGSYEQYF	TGTGCCAGCAGCCAAGGAAGCTACGAGCAGTACTTC
TRBJ2-3	TRBV2	NA	TRBD2	CASTKSLAADTQYF	TGTGCCAGCACTAAATCCCTAGCGGCAGATACGCAGTATTTT
TRBJ2-2	TRBV29-1	many	NA	CSVLRATGELFF	TGCAGCGTTCTCCGGGCCACCGGGGAGCTGTTTTTT
TRBJ1-2	TRBV7-3	NA	NA	CASSPRSDYGYTF	TGTGCCAGCAGCCCCAGGTCCGACTATGGCTACACCTTC
TRBJ1-5	TRBV10-3	few	NA	CAISEIDQPQHF	TGTGCCATCAGTGAGATAGATCAGCCCCAGCATTTT
TRBJ2-7	TRBV20-1	many	NA	CSAEPSPPGEQYF	TGCAGTGCCGAGCCGTCCCCACCGGGCGAGCAGTACTTC
TRBJ1-2	TRBV11-2	many	NA	CASSLGQSDGYTF	TGTGCCAGCAGCTTAGGCCAGTCGGATGGCTACACCTTC
TRBJ2-4	TRBV27	many	NA	CASSPAVGAKNIQYF	TGTGCCAGCAGTCCAGCAGTAGGAGCCAAAAACATTCAGTACTTC
TRBJ2-5	TRBV12-3/TRBV12-4	many	NA	CASSLGPQVETQYF	TGTGCCAGCAGTTTAGGCCCCCAAGTAGAGACCCAGTACTTC
TRBJ1-5	TRBV27	many	NA	CASSFRGFNQPQHF	TGTGCCAGCAGTTTCAGGGGATTCAATCAGCCCCAGCATTTT
TRBJ2-2	TRBV7-9	few	TRBD2	CASRERGLAGHYTGELFF	TGTGCCAGCAGGGAGAGGGGGCTAGCGGGACACTACACCGGGGAGCTGTTTTTT
TRBJ2-3	TRBV28	NA	NA	CASSPRRSDTQYF	TGTGCCAGCAGTCCCCGAAGGTCAGATACGCAGTATTTT
TRBJ2-5	TRBV24-1	many	TRBD2	CATSGIVAGGGETQYF	TGTGCCACCAGTGGGATCGTAGCGGGAGGGGGAGAGACCCAGTACTTC
TRBJ2-3	TRBV27	many	TRBD2	CASSSGLAGGGSTDTQYF	TGTGCCAGCAGTTCGGGACTAGCGGGAGGGGGAAGCACAGATACGCAGTATTTT